This TCR beta chain derives from a study of cytomegalovirus exposure and HLA in healthy donors. Study information: The same platform was used for the 110 or so validation repertoires and the roughly 640 first-cohort repertoires, a later analysis reported.

The V and J ends lost 3 bases and 4 bases, in that order; junction bases with no gene match: 9. From germline, CDR1 is SGHRS and CDR2 YFSETQ. The CDR3 runs 15 residues. Overall study findings and caveats: In vitro confirmation showed a few CMV-associated chains to be CMV antigen specific. Cytomegalovirus-associated status was assigned to 150 to 200 TCR beta chains. Reports credit the classifier with highly specific, highly sensitive diagnosis of cytomegalovirus status.

To note about this clone: As yet, its antigen is unknown.

Clones were sequenced by immunoSEQ multiplex PCR, and TCRdb holds only the in-frame ones, with some missing. Here the sample spans about 160,000 clones, under 90% being singletons. This receptor was obtained from a woman under 30 in good health and CMV-seropositive. The rearrangement joins TRBV5-1 to TRBJ1-2; 7 nucleotides align to TRBD1. The sequencing input was PBMCs. CDR3 sequence (DNA): TGCGCCAGCAGCTCCCGGGACAGATCATCCTATGGCTACACCTTC. Encoded protein: CASSSRDRSSYGYTF.